Each of the 25 T cell receptor beta chains below was sequenced from the same sample in a study of identifying expanded T cells in peripheral blood (dated by TCRdb to the late 2010s). The library was built by means of the immunoSEQ multiplex PCR assay. TCRdb carries this immuneACCESS record with in-frame sequences only. Its versions omit some clonotypes, under half of them owing to an unresolved V gene in the studies checked, with the rest unexplained. The sample table records about 85,000 clones; over 75% of these occur just once. 2.5% to 3.5% of the sample is held by the ten biggest clonotypes. Material: blood. Receptor source: a person aged 18-70 years in good health.

The chain joins TRBV5-1 to TRBJ2-7, with unresolved D. The germline gives CDR1 SGHRS, CDR2 YFSETQ. The CDR3 runs 15 residues. Trimming pared 0 bases from V and 2 bases from J, leaving 12 bases between. CDR3 bases: TGCGCCAGCAGCTTGGGCTATGAAATCCCCTACGAGCAGTACTTC. This sequence encodes CASSLGYEIPYEQYF.

The chain links TRBV29-1 to TRBJ1-2, with D uncertain. Between the trimmed V and J ends, which lost 0 bases and 4 bases, there was a span of 15 bases. CDR1 is SQVTM and CDR2 is ANQGSEA in the germline V gene. The CDR3 contains 15 residues. The DNA for the CDR3 is TGCAGCGTTGAAGATCAGGAGGGTTCCTCCTATGGCTACACCTTC. Translated, it gives CSVEDQEGSSYGYTF.

This chain links TRBV5-8 with TRBJ2-6; D not certain. Germline CDR1 SGHTS, CDR2 YDEGEE. With 5 bases removed from V and 2 bases from J, the gap between germline ends came to 11 bases. The CDR3 loop spans 15 amino acids. The CDR3 is CASSQWWPGANVLTF. The CDR3 nucleotides read TGTGCCAGCAGTCAGTGGTGGCCTGGGGCCAACGTCCTGACTTTC.

The chain uses TRBV27 and TRBJ1-1; 8 bases agree with TRBD1. V lost 6 bases and J lost 1; bases outside the gene matches: 4. Germline-derived CDR1 and CDR2 are MNHEY and SMNVEV (reference sequence). This CDR3 is 14 amino acids long. The CDR3 protein is CASSRQGPNTEAFF. CDR3 in DNA: TGTGCCAGCAGCAGACAGGGGCCGAACACTGAAGCTTTCTTT.

The chain couples TRBV25-1 to TRBJ2-3; D is undetermined. The CDR3 contains 13 residues. The germline V and J ends were trimmed by 1 base and 10 bases, with 12 bases remaining between them. Germline values: CDR1 MGHDK, CDR2 SYGVNS. The CDR3 reads CASSESATFAQYF. DNA of the CDR3: TGTGCCAGCAGTGAATCAGCGACTTTCGCGCAGTATTTT.

V is TRBV5-4 and J is TRBJ1-2; the D is unclear. This CDR3 region has 12 residues. Per the germline V gene, CDR1 is SGHNT and CDR2 is YYREEE (reference sequence). Trimming took off 0 bases at V and 8 bases at J, with 8 bases between the two ends. CDR3 residues: CASSLAAQGYTF. CDR3 coding DNA: TGTGCCAGCAGCTTGGCCGCACAAGGCTACACCTTC. The entire variable domain, with the rest obtained from reference TRBV5-4 and TRBJ1-2, is as follows: ETGVTQSPTHLIKTRGQQVTLRCSSQSGHNTVSWYQQALGQGPQFIFQYYREEENGRGNFPPRFSGLQFPNYSSELNVNALELDDSALYLCASSLAAQGYTFGSGTRLTVV.

This sequence joins TRBV6-1 and TRBJ1-1; D remains ambiguous. CDR3 size: 13 residues. Germline loops: CDR1 MNHNS, CDR2 SASEGT. Trimming removed 6 bases from V and 2 bases from J, with 10 bases in between. The CDR3 here is CASRGSLNTEAFF. In nucleotides, the CDR3 is TGTGCCAGCAGGGGGTCCCTCAACACTGAAGCTTTCTTT.

The chain employs TRBV21-1 and TRBJ1-2. TRBV21-1 is a pseudogene locus. The CDR3 totals 12 residues. The CDR3 region has the DNA TGTGCCAGCAGCAAAGGAGGCTATGGCTACACCTTC. Residues: CASSKGGYGYTF.

The chain carries TRBV7-2 and TRBJ1-1, with 7 bases lining up with TRBD1. This CDR3 has 12 residues. Germline CDR1 and CDR2: SGHTA and FQGNSA. J lost 9 bases, V lost 4 bases, and 5 bases had no gene match. The CDR3 DNA reads TGTGCCAGCAGCTCAGGGGGGGTACAAGCTTTCTTT. Its protein is CASSSGGVQAFF.

The chain is built from TRBV28 and TRBJ1-1, with TRBD1 identical over 8 bases. The V gene's germline CDR1 is MDHEN and CDR2 SYDVKM. Trimming took 7 bases from V and 0 from J; bases not matched to a gene: 4. The CDR3 runs to 14 residues. The CDR3 loop is CASTQTGVNTEAFF. CDR3 DNA: TGTGCCAGCACCCAGACAGGGGTGAACACTGAAGCTTTCTTT.

The chain combines TRBV10-3 with TRBJ2-5; D perhaps matches TRBD1 (6 bases). CDR1 ENHRY and CDR2 SYGVKD come from the germline V gene. V shed 4 bases and J shed 3 bases, with 12 bases lying between them. The length of the CDR3 is 14 residues. CDR3 residues: CAISVGRTEETQYF. DNA of the CDR3: TGTGCCATCAGTGTTGGCCGGACAGAAGAGACCCAGTACTTC.

This clone was observed a few times. V gene TRBV20-1 combines with J gene TRBJ2-5; 7 bases agree with TRBD2. The CDR3 has 11 residues. The germline V gene encodes CDR1 DFQATT and CDR2 SNEGSKA (reference sequence). V lost 8 bases and J lost 3; bases outside the gene matches: 3. In nucleotides, the CDR3 is TGCAGTTGCGCGGGAGAAGAGACCCAGTACTTC. Translation gives CSCAGEETQYF.

This chain connects TRBV4-3 to TRBJ1-6; TRBD1 agrees at 7 bases. The V gene end was trimmed by 4 bases and the J gene end by 9 bases; junction bases not matched to a gene: 6. This CDR3 comprises 14 residues. Germline V CDR1 and CDR2: LGHNA, YSLEER. CDR3 residues: CASSRDRETSPLHF. In DNA, the CDR3 is TGCGCCAGCAGCCGAGACAGGGAGACTTCACCCCTCCACTTT.

The chain uses TRBV28 and TRBJ2-1, with 7 positions matching TRBD2. The CDR3 has 15 amino acids. Germline V gene sequence: CDR1 MDHEN, CDR2 SYDVKM. Trimming cost V 3 bases and J 9 bases; bases outside gene matches: 11. CDR3 sequence reads: CASSFPERLAREQFF. The CDR3 region has the DNA TGTGCCAGCAGTTTTCCGGAACGACTAGCTCGTGAGCAGTTCTTC.

The chain has TRBV27 and TRBJ2-1, with D perhaps TRBD1 (6 bases). The germline CDR1 and CDR2 sequences are MNHEY and SMNVEV (reference sequence). The V end was cut by 6 bases, the J end by 4 bases, with 19 bases between. This CDR3 spans 16 amino acids. The CDR3 is CASSILVAQGYNEQFF. In nucleotides, the CDR3 is TGTGCCAGCAGCATACTCGTTGCCCAGGGGTACAATGAGCAGTTCTTC.

V is TRBV28 and J is TRBJ1-4; possible D gene TRBD1, 6 bases. With 1 base removed from V and 4 bases from J, the gap between germline ends came to 10 bases. Germline CDR1 is MDHEN and CDR2 is SYDVKM. The CDR3 is 15 amino acids. The DNA for the CDR3 is TGTGCCAGCAGTTTATACAGGGACGGTAATGAAAAACTGTTTTTT. Protein product: CASSLYRDGNEKLFF.

The genes are TRBV9 and TRBJ2-3; 7 bases fit TRBD2. Unmatched junction bases numbered 13, after V lost 4 bases and J lost 2 bases. The CDR3 covers 17 residues. Germline CDR1 SGDLS, CDR2 YYNGEE. The CDR3 is CASSPAGTILATDTQYF. The CDR3, as DNA: TGTGCCAGCAGCCCCGCCGGGACTATTCTTGCCACAGATACGCAGTATTTT. Filled out from reference TRBV9 and TRBJ2-3, the complete variable domain reads DSGVTQTPKHLITATGQRVTLRCSPRSGDLSVYWYQQSLDQGLQFLIQYYNGEERAKGNILERFSAQQFPDLHSELNLSSLELGDSALYFCASSPAGTILATDTQYFGPGTRLTVL.

This clone was seen a few times. The chain carries TRBV5-1 and TRBJ2-7; no definite D call. The germline V and J ends were trimmed by 3 bases and 0 bases, with 4 bases remaining between them. CDR3 length: 12 amino acids. Looked up from germline, CDR1 is SGHRS and CDR2 is YFSETQ. CDR3 residues: CASSYNSYEQYF. The CDR3 DNA reads as TGCGCCAGCAGCTATAACTCCTACGAGCAGTACTTC.

The V call is TRBV28, the J call TRBJ1-2; no reliable D call. Per germline, CDR1 MDHEN and CDR2 SYDVKM. V was shortened by 4 bases and J by 2 bases, with 5 bases between the two germline ends. This CDR3 spans 12 amino acids. The CDR3 coding sequence is TGTGCCAGCAGTTCTTCAAACTATGGCTACACCTTC. Amino acids: CASSSSNYGYTF.

The V gene is TRBV7-2, the J gene TRBJ1-2; D is undetermined. The ends were cut back, 2 bases at V and 2 bases at J, with 12 bases in the middle. Germline CDR1 SGHTA, CDR2 FQGNSA. There are 15 residues in the CDR3. The CDR3 DNA reads TGTGCCAGCAGCTTACGCCCGGGCACCAACTATGGCTACACCTTC. Amino acid sequence: CASSLRPGTNYGYTF.

This chain joins TRBV28 and TRBJ2-7; 7 bases line up with TRBD1. This CDR3 is built from 15 residues. Germline lookup yields CDR1 MDHEN and CDR2 SYDVKM. J was trimmed by 3 bases and V by 5 bases; bases with no gene match: 10. The CDR3 nucleotides are TGTGCCAGCAGTCCCATTGACAGGGCCCACTACGAGCAGTACTTC. It yields the protein CASSPIDRAHYEQYF.

J is TRBJ2-3 and V is TRBV7-2, with 10 positions matching TRBD1. CDR1 and CDR2 (germline): SGHTA, FQGNSA. This CDR3 is built from 15 residues. The V and J ends lost 4 bases and 5 bases, in that order; junction bases with no gene match: 6. The CDR3 region has the DNA TGTGCCAGCAGCTCGGGACAGGGGTTTGTAGATACGCAGTATTTT. This codes for CASSSGQGFVDTQYF.

By share of the sample, this clone is medium-sized. The chain employs TRBV14 and TRBJ1-1; D unclear. In germline, CDR1 is SGHDN, CDR2 FVKESK. V lost 0 bases, J lost 10 bases, and 12 bases lay in between. This CDR3 has 13 residues. CDR3 coding DNA: TGTGCCAGCAGCCAAGACTGGGATGGATTAGCTTTCTTT. Protein sequence: CASSQDWDGLAFF.

This chain links TRBV5-4 with TRBJ1-1; D may be TRBD1 (5 bases). Germline V gene data show CDR1 as SGHNT and CDR2 as YYREEE (reference sequence). This CDR3 contains 13 residues. The V end was cut by 4 bases, the J end by 11 bases, with 18 bases between. The CDR3 region is CASSLGLGGWAFF. CDR3 sequence (DNA): TGTGCCAGCAGCCTTGGATTGGGGGGGTGGGCTTTCTTT.

The chain links TRBV19 to TRBJ2-6; 8 bases are shared with TRBD1. CDR3 length equals 18 residues. Germline CDR1 and CDR2: LNHDA and SQIVND (reference sequence). The V gene end was trimmed by 4 bases and the J gene end by 1 base; junction bases not matched to a gene: 9. The CDR3 nucleotides are TGTGCCAGTAGTAGGGCAGGGGGCGCGATTTCTGGGGCCAACGTCCTGACTTTC. It yields the protein CASSRAGGAISGANVLTF.